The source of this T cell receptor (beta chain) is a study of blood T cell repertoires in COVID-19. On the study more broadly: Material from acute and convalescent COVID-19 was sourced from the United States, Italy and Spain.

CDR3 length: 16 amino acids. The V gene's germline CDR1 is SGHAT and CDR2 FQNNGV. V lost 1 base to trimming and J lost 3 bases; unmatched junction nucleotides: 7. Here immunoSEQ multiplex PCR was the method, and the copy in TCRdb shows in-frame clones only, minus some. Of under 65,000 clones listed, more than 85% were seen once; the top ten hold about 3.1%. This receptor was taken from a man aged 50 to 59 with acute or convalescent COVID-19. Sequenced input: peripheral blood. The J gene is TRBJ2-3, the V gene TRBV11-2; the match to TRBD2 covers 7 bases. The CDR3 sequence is CASSLVLASGTDTQYF. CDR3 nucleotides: TGTGCCAGCAGCTTAGTCCTGGCTAGCGGAACAGATACGCAGTATTTT.